This passage covers 19 T cell receptor beta chains from one sample sequenced in a study of Graves' ophthalmopathy and Graves' hyperthyroidism. The sequenced template was RNA, covering the TCR beta CDR3 region. An initial RT-PCR round employing HTBI primers preceded a second-round multiplex PCR. TCRdb reanalysed the multiplex PCR reads using MiXCR and keeps one entry per CDR3 protein. This sample yields 660,000 or so distinct CDR3 sequences, of which more than 40% are seen a single time; roughly 3% belongs to the top ten. The sequenced sample consisted of peripheral blood. The source is an adult man with Graves' ophthalmopathy.

The chain employs TRBV12-3 or TRBV12-4 and TRBJ1-2; 8 bases agree with TRBD1. V lost 6 bases and J lost 1; bases outside the gene matches: 7. This CDR3 has 15 amino acids. The CDR3 here is CASRAGQVVNYGYTF. The CDR3 DNA is TGTGCCAGCAGGGCGGGACAGGTTGTTAACTATGGCTACACCTTC.

This clonotype showed up many times. The gene calls are TRBV28 and TRBJ2-7; TRBD2 agrees at 7 bases. The germline V gene has CDR1 MDHEN and CDR2 SYDVKM. CDR3 length: 13 amino acids. J gave up 7 bases and V 7 bases, and 10 bases lay outside the gene matches. The CDR3 coding sequence is TGTGCCAGCATGTCTCAGCGGGATGGAGAGCAGTACTTC. This encodes CASMSQRDGEQYF. The whole variable domain, filled in from reference TRBV28 and TRBJ2-7, reads DVKVTQSSRYLVKRTGEKVFLECVQDMDHENMFWYRQDPGLGLRLIYFSYDVKMKEKGDIPEGYSVSREKKERFSLILESASTNQTSMYLCASMSQRDGEQYFGPGTRLTVT.

The chain joins TRBV29-1 to TRBJ1-3, with 7 bases fitting TRBD1. CDR3 size: 14 residues. The germline V gene encodes CDR1 SQVTM and CDR2 ANQGSEA. Trimming took 7 bases from V and 0 from J; bases not matched to a gene: 6. The CDR3 protein is CSAQGRFSGNTIYF. Here the CDR3 DNA reads TGCAGCGCACAGGGGCGCTTCTCTGGAAACACCATATATTTT.

This clonotype was found a few times. The chain couples TRBV30 to TRBJ1-3; TRBD1 might be the D (5 bases). Trimming took 0 bases from V and 4 from J, leaving 7 bases between them. The CDR3 contains 13 residues. The germline V gene has CDR1 GTSNPN and CDR2 SVGIG (reference sequence). For the CDR3, the DNA is TGTGCCTGGAGTGTAACAGGCGGAAACACCATATATTTT. It codes for CAWSVTGGNTIYF.

This clonotype was found many times. The chain employs TRBV7-2 and TRBJ1-1; D ambiguous. Looked up from germline, CDR1 is SGHTA and CDR2 is FQGNSA. V was cut by 1 base and J by 2 bases, with 11 bases left in between. The CDR3 has 15 residues. CDR3 bases: TGTGCCAGCAGCTTAGGACTCGGCAGCAACACTGAAGCTTTCTTT. It encodes CASSLGLGSNTEAFF.

This chain uses TRBV11-2 with TRBJ2-2; D is unresolved. Germline assignment: CDR1 SGHAT and CDR2 FQNNGV. V lost 3 bases and J lost 0, with 11 bases in between. This CDR3 has 16 amino acids. CDR3 loop: CASSLLGVANTGELFF. The CDR3 nucleotides read TGTGCCAGCAGCTTGTTGGGTGTGGCGAACACCGGGGAGCTGTTTTTT.

The chain employs TRBV7-9 and TRBJ1-2; the match to TRBD1 covers 9 bases. The CDR3 loop spans 14 amino acids. J lost 7 bases, V lost 8 bases, and 11 bases had no gene match. Per the germline V gene, CDR1 is SEHNR and CDR2 is FQNEAQ (reference sequence). The CDR3 region is CASGPWTGVRGYTF. The CDR3 DNA sequence: TGTGCCAGCGGCCCTTGGACAGGGGTGCGTGGCTACACCTTC. Looking up the rest from reference TRBV7-9 and TRBJ1-2 gives the full variable domain: DTGVSQNPRHKITKRGQNVTFRCDPISEHNRLYWYRQTLGQGPEFLTYFQNEAQLEKSRLLSDRFSAERPKGSFSTLEIQRTEQGDSAMYLCASGPWTGVRGYTFGSGTRLTVV.

The rearrangement links TRBV25-1 to TRBJ1-2; D gene ambiguous. CDR1 MGHDK and CDR2 SYGVNS come from the germline V gene. The CDR3 extends over 14 amino acids. V lost 3 bases and J 0 bases, leaving 8 bases between the germline ends. The CDR3 DNA is TGTGCCAGCAGTGAGGAGTTAGCTAACTATGGCTACACCTTC. It yields the protein CASSEELANYGYTF.

The DNA of the CDR3 is TGTGCCAGCAGTGAAGGGGGGTTAGGGGACTATAATTCACCCCTCCACTTT. This gives the protein CASSEGGLGDYNSPLHF. The J gene is TRBJ1-6, the V gene TRBV25-1, with D maybe TRBD1 (5 bases). Trimming stripped 2 bases from V and 3 bases from J, with 14 bases between. Germline V gene data show CDR1 as MGHDK and CDR2 as SYGVNS. The CDR3 covers 17 residues.

J is TRBJ2-7 and V is TRBV29-1, with no clear D. V lost 8 bases, J lost 0 bases, and 8 bases lay in between. Germline lookup yields CDR1 SQVTM and CDR2 ANQGSEA. CDR3 length: 11 residues. The CDR3 region is CSHTPSYEQYF. For the CDR3, the DNA is TGCAGCCATACTCCCTCCTACGAGCAGTACTTC.

This rearrangement joins TRBV5-1 to TRBJ2-2; D uncertain. The germline V gene encodes CDR1 SGHRS and CDR2 YFSETQ. The CDR3 loop spans 15 amino acids. V lost 4 bases and J lost 3, with 13 bases in between. CDR3 DNA sequence: TGCGCCAGCAGCCTTTCGCCTTTGGACACCGGGGAGCTGTTTTTT. Translated, it gives CASSLSPLDTGELFF. Full variable domain (rest looked up from reference TRBV5-1 and TRBJ2-2): KAGVTQTPRYLIKTRGQQVTLSCSPISGHRSVSWYQQTPGQGLQFLFEYFSETQRNKGNFPGRFSGRQFSNSRSEMNVSTLELGDSALYLCASSLSPLDTGELFFGEGSRLTVL.

This clonotype was seen a handful of times. V is TRBV29-1 and J is TRBJ1-1; the match to TRBD1 covers 9 bases. From germline, CDR1 is SQVTM and CDR2 ANQGSEA. The CDR3 is 13 residues long. The CDR3 is CSLGGQGGTEAFF. The CDR3 region has the DNA TGCAGTCTTGGGGGACAGGGAGGAACTGAAGCTTTCTTT.

This clonotype has only one observation. The genes are TRBV11-2 and TRBJ1-6, with 9 bases aligning to TRBD1. The CDR3 has 15 residues. V was clipped by 4 bases and J by 9 bases; unmatched bases: 7. Germline CDR1 SGHAT, CDR2 FQNNGV. CDR3 region: CASSSPGQGFSPLHF. The CDR3 DNA follows: TGTGCCAGCAGCTCTCCCGGACAGGGGTTTTCACCCCTCCACTTT.

The chain recombines TRBV7-2 with TRBJ1-2, with no clear D. The germline V gene encodes CDR1 SGHTA and CDR2 FQGNSA. This CDR3 has 16 residues. Trimming removed 0 bases at V and 3 bases at J, with 14 bases between. The CDR3: CASSLAPWDPHYGYTF. The CDR3 nucleotides read TGTGCCAGCAGCTTAGCCCCATGGGATCCCCACTATGGCTACACCTTC.

Note on this clonotype: This may be a read error, as it is one base from a much larger clone. This chain uses TRBV2 with TRBJ2-5; a possible D gene is TRBD1 (6 bases). V lost 4 bases and J 5 bases, leaving 11 bases between the germline ends. The CDR3 is made up of 13 amino acids. Germline V gene lookup returns CDR1 SNHLY and CDR2 FYNNEI. In DNA form, the CDR3 reads TGTGCCAGCAGTGGGGGGCTTCGGGAGACCCAGTACTTC. Amino acids: CASSGGLRETQYF.

This clonotype was seen many times. The genes are TRBV20-1 and TRBJ2-5; 10 bases agree with TRBD1. The germline V gene encodes CDR1 DFQATT and CDR2 SNEGSKA (reference sequence). V lost 6 bases to trimming and J lost 7 bases; unmatched junction nucleotides: 14. This CDR3 has 15 amino acids. Written as DNA, the CDR3 is TGCAGTGCGACGGGAGAGGATGGACAGGGGGGGACCCAGTACTTC. It codes for CSATGEDGQGGTQYF.

This clonotype was counted ten times or more. The chain joins TRBV2 to TRBJ2-2, with D tentatively TRBD1 (5 bases). The CDR3 loop spans 14 amino acids. Germline assignment: CDR1 SNHLY and CDR2 FYNNEI. Trimming shortened V by 6 bases and J by 1 base, and 9 bases separated the two germline ends. The CDR3 nucleotides read TGTGCCAGCAGCCCCCAGGGGAACACCGGGGAGCTGTTTTTT. This sequence encodes CASSPQGNTGELFF.

This rearrangement joins TRBV19 to TRBJ2-7; 7 bases match TRBD1. J was trimmed by 7 bases and V by 6 bases; bases with no gene match: 12. The length of the CDR3 is 14 residues. Germline CDR1 reads LNHDA; CDR2 reads SQIVND (reference sequence). The CDR3 is CASSPGRGSFEQYF. The CDR3 DNA reads as TGTGCCAGTAGCCCCGGCAGGGGGTCTTTTGAGCAGTACTTC.

V and J are TRBV24-1 and TRBJ1-3; the D is unclear. Trimming pared 6 bases from V and 4 bases from J, leaving 9 bases between. The CDR3 spans 13 residues. Germline CDR1 is KGHDR and CDR2 is SFDVKD. The CDR3 sequence: CATSLSSGNTIYF. Written as DNA, the CDR3 is TGTGCCACCAGTTTAAGTTCGGGAAACACCATATATTTT.